This T cell receptor (beta chain) was documented in a study of T-cell reconstitution after alpha-beta-depleted transplantation in children. Germline assignment: CDR1 SQVTM and CDR2 ANQGSEA. V was cut by 3 bases and J by 8 bases, with 13 bases left in between. The CDR3 is 12 residues long. This clonotype was counted at least ten times. The antigen is unknown. General study results and limits: Alpha-beta T cells about two months after transplant reportedly derived from several hundred expanded graft clones. T-cell numbers and diversity one year post-transplant derived largely from freshly generated T cells. Several patients had high TCRbeta diversity at day 60; it came from surviving recipient T cells and thymic progenitors.

This sample's TCRbeta library carried unique molecular identifier barcodes. Each CDR3 protein is one row after TCRdb ran MiXCR on the PCR reads. The profile shows approximately 190,000 distinct CDR3 sequences, roughly 6.3% of them singletons. The sample in question was PBMCs, obtained before TCRalphabeta/CD19-depleted stem cell transplant. V and J are TRBV29-1 and TRBJ1-2; D is ambiguous. This TCR was sampled from a girl in the first two years of life with combined immunodeficiency, due to receive a stem cell transplant. In DNA form, the CDR3 reads TGCAGCGTTGATGCGGAATTTTGGGGCTACACCTTC. This codes for CSVDAEFWGYTF.